Listed below are T cell receptor beta chains from one sample, sequenced in a study of OX40 agonist ivuxolimab in advanced cancers. Data came from immunoSEQ multiplex PCR; TCRdb stores just in-frame clones and leaves some out. The repertoire has tens of thousands of clones, roughly 91% of them found once; the top ten carry 0.45% to 0.55%. This material consisted of CD4+ or CD8+ T cells sorted from blood, taken in a trial of the OX40 agonist ivuxolimab. The receptor set was obtained from an adult with an advanced solid tumor such as melanoma, head and neck, liver or kidney cancer. Each CDR3 is given with its conserved first and last residue. A row's size may be missing; if present it is once, few, many or a size class.

CDR3aa: CASRAGTGGGDTQYF
j_gene: TRBJ2-3
abundance: once
v_gene: TRBV2

CDR3aa: CASGSGTGLSDTQYF
j_gene: TRBJ2-3
abundance: once
v_gene: TRBV2

CDR3aa: CASSSCTGTGGNNEQYF
j_gene: TRBJ2-7
abundance: NA
v_gene: TRBV12-1

CDR3aa: CASSLPGQGRDEQYF
j_gene: TRBJ2-7
abundance: NA
v_gene: TRBV27

CDR3aa: CASRLDGRRTEAFF
j_gene: TRBJ1-1
abundance: NA
v_gene: TRBV6-5

CDR3aa: CASSQDPTNIHYEQYF
j_gene: TRBJ2-7
abundance: NA
v_gene: TRBV4-1

CDR3aa: CASSHGGLQYF
j_gene: TRBJ2-4
abundance: NA
v_gene: TRBV6-5

CDR3aa: CASSLGLDSVSEKLFF
j_gene: TRBJ1-4
abundance: NA
v_gene: TRBV7-9

CDR3aa: CASSSGGLEAFF
j_gene: TRBJ1-1
abundance: NA
v_gene: TRBV6-5

CDR3aa: CASSLSGTAASYEQYF
j_gene: TRBJ2-7
abundance: NA
v_gene: TRBV28

CDR3aa: CASSPTWNEQYF
j_gene: TRBJ2-7
abundance: once
v_gene: TRBV25-1

CDR3aa: CASSRGGDYEQYF
j_gene: TRBJ2-7
abundance: once
v_gene: TRBV11-3

CDR3aa: CAISERLYEQYF
j_gene: TRBJ2-7
abundance: NA
v_gene: TRBV10-3

CDR3aa: CASSVASLVADTQYF
j_gene: TRBJ2-3
abundance: NA
v_gene: TRBV9

CDR3aa: CASSGGGVNTEAFF
j_gene: TRBJ1-1
abundance: NA
v_gene: TRBV5-4

CDR3aa: CASSPRDRGRPDTQYF
j_gene: TRBJ2-3
abundance: NA
v_gene: TRBV9

CDR3aa: CASSQDREGKLFF
j_gene: TRBJ1-4
abundance: NA
v_gene: TRBV6-5

CDR3aa: CASSYRSLDPNTEAFF
j_gene: TRBJ1-1
abundance: NA
v_gene: TRBV27

CDR3aa: CASSPGTGGYQPQHF
j_gene: TRBJ1-5
abundance: NA
v_gene: TRBV11-2

CDR3aa: CASSLGTEETQYF
j_gene: TRBJ2-5
abundance: NA
v_gene: TRBV5-5